One and the same sample provided the 24 T cell receptor beta chains below, sequenced in a study of vaccination and CD4 T cells after COVID-19. Cultured CD4+ T cell DNA was sequenced using the Oncomine TCR Beta short-read assay. Each CDR3 protein gets one entry after TCRdb re-called the PCR reads with MiXCR. The sample carries 8,800 or so distinct CDR3 sequences, 40% to 60% recorded once. The treatment was: approximately 11-day PBMC culture with coronavirus spike peptide pools or control peptides (ViraFEST assay). One should note that the unexposed donor's CD4+ T cells were collected before the COVID-19 pandemic (2011-2018). No antigen has been assigned to these receptors. The source material was CD4+ T cells from blood, cultured in vitro. All receptors come from a human donor in good health.

V gene TRBV12-3 or TRBV12-4 combines with J gene TRBJ1-1; 10 nucleotides align to TRBD1. The V gene end was trimmed by 4 bases and the J gene end by 4 bases; junction bases not matched to a gene: 9. The CDR3 has 16 residues. Written as DNA, the CDR3 is TGTGCCAGCAGTTCACCCCGACAGGGGGCGGGCACTGAAGCTTTCTTT. Encoded protein: CASSSPRQGAGTEAFF.

V usage is TRBV2 and J usage is TRBJ2-1; no reliable D call. CDR3 length: 14 residues. Germline CDR1 reads SNHLY; CDR2 reads FYNNEI. V was clipped by 4 bases and J by 6 bases, with 13 bases between them. The CDR3 reads CASSVSQYGNEQFF. The CDR3 coding sequence is TGTGCCAGCAGTGTGTCCCAGTACGGCAATGAGCAGTTCTTC.

The chain links TRBV7-2 to TRBJ2-3, with TRBD1 identical over 7 bases. Germline V gene data show CDR1 as SGHTA and CDR2 as FQGNSA. The V gene end was trimmed by 4 bases and the J gene end by 0 bases; junction bases not matched to a gene: 4. The CDR3 runs 15 residues. In DNA form, the CDR3 reads TGTGCCAGCAGCTCTTACAGGGGCAGCACAGATACGCAGTATTTT. This gives the protein CASSSYRGSTDTQYF.

This rearrangement joins TRBV12-3 or TRBV12-4 to TRBJ1-1, with D maybe TRBD1 (6 bases). Between the trimmed V and J ends, which lost 6 bases and 0 bases, there was a span of 17 bases. There are 16 residues in the CDR3. The CDR3 nucleotides are TGTGCCAGCAGCCCTGGTTGGAGGGGGATGAACACTGAAGCTTTCTTT. Protein product: CASSPGWRGMNTEAFF.

The chain combines TRBV20-1 with TRBJ1-5; TRBD1 agrees at 12 bases. J gave up 6 bases and V 4 bases, and 13 bases lay outside the gene matches. Germline values: CDR1 DFQATT, CDR2 SNEGSKA (reference sequence). The CDR3 is 17 residues long. CDR3 residues: CSATPGTGGINGQPQHF. In DNA form, the CDR3 reads TGCAGTGCTACCCCCGGGACAGGGGGCATTAATGGTCAGCCCCAGCATTTT.

The chain recombines TRBV20-1 with TRBJ2-7, with D uncertain. V dropped 2 bases and J dropped 3 bases, with 14 bases sitting between them. Germline V CDR1 and CDR2: DFQATT, SNEGSKA (reference sequence). The CDR3 covers 14 residues. CDR3: CSARRSEIDYEQYF. The CDR3 bases are TGCAGTGCTAGAAGGTCGGAAATAGACTACGAGCAGTACTTC.

This clonotype was observed a handful of times. This chain uses TRBV27 with TRBJ1-5; possible D gene TRBD1, 5 bases. Trimming pared 5 bases from V and 2 bases from J, leaving 13 bases between. The CDR3 extends over 15 amino acids. CDR1 is MNHEY and CDR2 is SMNVEV in the germline V gene (reference sequence). CDR3 protein: CASSLYQGRNQPQHF. DNA for the CDR3: TGTGCCAGCAGTCTCTATCAGGGCCGCAATCAGCCCCAGCATTTT.

This clonotype was picked up a small number of times. The chain is built from TRBV7-2 and TRBJ2-1, with 14 bases matching TRBD2. Germline V gene lookup returns CDR1 SGHTA and CDR2 FQGNSA. The CDR3 has 18 amino acids. The V gene end was trimmed by 5 bases and the J gene end by 1 base; junction bases not matched to a gene: 7. The CDR3 region is CASSLRLAGGGSYNEQFF. For the CDR3, the DNA is TGTGCCAGCAGCCTTCGACTAGCGGGAGGGGGTTCCTACAATGAGCAGTTCTTC.

V and J are TRBV6-1 and TRBJ1-2, with a weak D call TRBD1 (5 bases). Trimming shortened V by 5 bases and J by 5 bases, and 12 bases separated the two germline ends. The germline V gene encodes CDR1 MNHNS and CDR2 SASEGT. The CDR3 is 13 amino acids. CDR3 coding DNA: TGTGCCAGCAGTCTCACAGGTGGTTATGGCTACACCTTC. Translation: CASSLTGGYGYTF.

This sequence joins TRBV28 and TRBJ1-2; the D is unclear. The germline CDR1 and CDR2 sequences are MDHEN and SYDVKM. Between the trimmed V and J ends, which lost 6 bases and 8 bases, there was a span of 10 bases. This CDR3 spans 11 amino acids. CDR3 in DNA: TGTGCCAGCAGGCCCCGGGTCGGCTACACCTTC. The encoded protein is CASRPRVGYTF.

This clonotype is a singleton in its sample. The chain employs TRBV6-5 and TRBJ2-7; 9 nucleotides agree with TRBD1. Germline assignment: CDR1 MNHEY and CDR2 SVGAGI. V shed 2 bases, J shed 5 bases, and the junction held 13 bases outside the gene matches. This CDR3 region has 17 residues. This CDR3 is CASSYRDREYSRNEQYF. The CDR3 coding sequence is TGTGCCAGCAGTTACCGGGACAGGGAATATTCGAGGAACGAGCAGTACTTC.

The chain combines TRBV6-5 with TRBJ1-1; the D is unclear. The CDR3 extends over 13 amino acids. CDR1 and CDR2 (germline): MNHEY, SVGAGI. V gave up 0 bases and J gave up 3 bases, with 5 bases separating them. The CDR3 nucleotides are TGTGCCAGCAGTTACTCACCTTACACTGAAGCTTTCTTT. This codes for CASSYSPYTEAFF.

This sequence joins TRBV6-5 and TRBJ1-6, with D perhaps matching TRBD1 (6 bases). The CDR3 consists of 13 residues. V was shortened by 6 bases and J by 5 bases, with 8 bases between the two germline ends. Germline CDR1 and CDR2: MNHEY and SVGAGI. The chain's CDR3 is CASRYRDNSPLHF. In DNA form, the CDR3 reads TGTGCCAGCAGGTACAGGGATAATTCACCCCTCCACTTT.

This sequence joins TRBV4-3 and TRBJ2-7, with TRBD2 matching 9 bases. Germline values: CDR1 LGHNA, CDR2 YSLEER. With V trimmed by 9 bases and J by 2 bases, 11 bases remained unmatched. CDR3 size: 15 residues. CDR3 nucleotides: TGCGCCAGTTCCATTTTAGCGGGGGAAGCCTACGAGCAGTACTTC. Translated: CASSILAGEAYEQYF.

CDR3 in amino acids: CASSSGVGGYTF. CDR3 bases: TGTGCCAGCAGCTCTGGGGTGGGGGGCTACACCTTC. The genes are TRBV9 and TRBJ1-2; D remains ambiguous. CDR3 length equals 12 residues. V was cut by 4 bases and J by 8 bases, with 12 bases left in between. Germline V lookup: CDR1 SGDLS, CDR2 YYNGEE. The variable domain in full, completed from reference TRBV9 and TRBJ1-2, reads DSGVTQTPKHLITATGQRVTLRCSPRSGDLSVYWYQQSLDQGLQFLIQYYNGEERAKGNILERFSAQQFPDLHSELNLSSLELGDSALYFCASSSGVGGYTFGSGTRLTVV.

With respect to this clonotype: An end of the junction does not agree with germline; a read error may underlie this. The J gene is TRBJ2-5, the V gene TRBV5-3, with a tentative D call TRBD1 (5 bases). Being an ORF, TRBV5-3 has a function that is uncertain. This CDR3 has 13 residues. The DNA of the CDR3 is TGTGCCAGCAGCTCTGACAGAGGAGAGACCCAGTACTTC. It specifies CASSSDRGETQYF.

This chain connects TRBV12-3 or TRBV12-4 to TRBJ1-6; the match to TRBD1 covers 8 bases. This CDR3 is built from 15 residues. V dropped 7 bases and J dropped 2; count of bases not matched to a gene: 4. The CDR3 coding sequence is TGTGCCAGCATCGAGGACAGGGCCTATAATTCACCCCTCCACTTT. Translating gives CASIEDRAYNSPLHF.

This clonotype was recorded a few times. The gene calls are TRBV20-1 and TRBJ2-4; D assignment may be TRBD1 or TRBD2 (6 bases each). Trimming pared 3 bases from V and 1 base from J, leaving 19 bases between. The CDR3 is made up of 17 amino acids. Germline values: CDR1 DFQATT, CDR2 SNEGSKA (reference sequence). The CDR3 DNA reads as TGCAGTGCTAGTTTGCTACTCGGAGGGGGGGCCAAAAACATTCAGTACTTC. It is translated as CSASLLLGGGAKNIQYF.

The chain employs TRBV7-9 and TRBJ1-1; TRBD1 agrees at 8 bases. The junction had 4 bases not matched to a gene; V was cut back by 4 bases and J by 3 bases. This CDR3 comprises 14 residues. Germline CDR1 and CDR2: SEHNR and FQNEAQ (reference sequence). CDR3 nucleotide sequence: TGTGCCAGCAGCTCCTTACAGGGGGACACTGAAGCTTTCTTT. Amino acid sequence: CASSSLQGDTEAFF.

There are a few counts of this clonotype. This chain uses TRBV20-1 with TRBJ2-1; D is ambiguous. Germline V gene lookup returns CDR1 DFQATT and CDR2 SNEGSKA (reference sequence). This CDR3 has 14 amino acids. V dropped 4 bases and J dropped 7 bases, with 17 bases sitting between them. The CDR3 is CSATTPVGRNEQFF. The DNA of the CDR3 is TGCAGTGCTACCACCCCGGTCGGCCGTAATGAGCAGTTCTTC.

The V gene is TRBV7-2, the J gene TRBJ1-1; TRBD1 matches at 7 bases. V dropped 3 bases and J dropped 5; count of bases not matched to a gene: 3. Germline V gives CDR1 SGHTA, CDR2 FQGNSA. This CDR3 comprises 13 residues. The CDR3 region is CASSLNRGTEAFF. Written as DNA, the CDR3 is TGTGCCAGCAGCTTGAACAGGGGAACTGAAGCTTTCTTT.

The gene calls are TRBV11-2 and TRBJ2-2; no reliable D call. The CDR3 runs to 13 residues. CDR1 SGHAT and CDR2 FQNNGV come from the germline V gene. Trimming took off 5 bases at V and 4 bases at J, with 8 bases between the two ends. CDR3: CASSLGPTGELFF. The DNA of the CDR3 is TGTGCCAGCAGCCTCGGACCCACCGGGGAGCTGTTTTTT. The full variable domain, completed using reference TRBV11-2 and TRBJ2-2, is EAGVAQSPRYKIIEKRQSVAFWCNPISGHATLYWYQQILGQGPKLLIQFQNNGVVDDSQLPKDRFSAERLKGVDSTLKIQPAKLEDSAVYLCASSLGPTGELFFGEGSRLTVL.

The rearrangement joins TRBV5-1 to TRBJ1-2, with D perhaps TRBD1 (6 bases). The germline gives CDR1 SGHRS, CDR2 YFSETQ. Trimming pared 2 bases from V and 2 bases from J, leaving 13 bases between. There are 15 residues in the CDR3. The CDR3 nucleotides read TGCGCCAGCAGCTTCGCTATACAGGGAAACTATGGCTACACCTTC. It codes for CASSFAIQGNYGYTF. The variable domain in full, with the rest retrieved from reference TRBV5-1 and TRBJ1-2, is KAGVTQTPRYLIKTRGQQVTLSCSPISGHRSVSWYQQTPGQGLQFLFEYFSETQRNKGNFPGRFSGRQFSNSRSEMNVSTLELGDSALYLCASSFAIQGNYGYTFGSGTRLTVV.

V gene TRBV19 combines with J gene TRBJ2-4; 14 nucleotides match TRBD2. There are 17 residues in the CDR3. The ends lost 4 bases at V and 9 bases at J; junction bases unmatched: 11. CDR1 and CDR2 (germline): LNHDA, SQIVND (reference sequence). The DNA for the CDR3 is TGTGCCAGTAGTAGGGGACTAGCGGGGGCTAATGGGGTCATTCAGTACTTC. Amino acids: CASSRGLAGANGVIQYF.